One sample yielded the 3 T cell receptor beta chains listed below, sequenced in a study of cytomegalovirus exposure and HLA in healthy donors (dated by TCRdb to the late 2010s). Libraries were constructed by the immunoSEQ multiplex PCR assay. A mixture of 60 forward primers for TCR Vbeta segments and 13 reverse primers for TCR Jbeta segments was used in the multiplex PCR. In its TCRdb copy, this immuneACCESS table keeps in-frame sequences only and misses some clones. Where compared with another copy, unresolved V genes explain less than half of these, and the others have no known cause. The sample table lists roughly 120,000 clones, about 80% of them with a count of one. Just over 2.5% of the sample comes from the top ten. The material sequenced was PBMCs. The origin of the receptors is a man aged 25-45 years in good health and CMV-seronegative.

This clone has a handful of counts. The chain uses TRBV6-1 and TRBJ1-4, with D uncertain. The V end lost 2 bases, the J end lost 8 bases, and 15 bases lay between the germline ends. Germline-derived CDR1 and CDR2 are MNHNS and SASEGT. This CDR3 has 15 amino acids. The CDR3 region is CASSEIRGGGEKLFF. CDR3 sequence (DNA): TGTGCCAGCAGTGAAATACGGGGAGGAGGGGAAAAACTGTTTTTT.

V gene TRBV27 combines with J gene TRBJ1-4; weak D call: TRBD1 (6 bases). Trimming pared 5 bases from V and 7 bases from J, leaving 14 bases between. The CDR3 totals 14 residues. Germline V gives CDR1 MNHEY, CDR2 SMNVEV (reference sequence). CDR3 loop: CASSPQQGLEKLFF. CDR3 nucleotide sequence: TGTGCCAGCAGTCCCCAACAGGGCCTTGAAAAACTGTTTTTT.

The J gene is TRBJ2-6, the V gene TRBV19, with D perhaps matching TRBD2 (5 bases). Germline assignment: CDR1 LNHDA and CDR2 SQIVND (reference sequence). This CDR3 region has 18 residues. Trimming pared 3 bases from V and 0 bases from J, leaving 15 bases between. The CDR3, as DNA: TGTGCCAGTAGTATGGTAGGAGTCGGACTCTCTGGGGCCAACGTCCTGACTTTC. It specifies CASSMVGVGLSGANVLTF.